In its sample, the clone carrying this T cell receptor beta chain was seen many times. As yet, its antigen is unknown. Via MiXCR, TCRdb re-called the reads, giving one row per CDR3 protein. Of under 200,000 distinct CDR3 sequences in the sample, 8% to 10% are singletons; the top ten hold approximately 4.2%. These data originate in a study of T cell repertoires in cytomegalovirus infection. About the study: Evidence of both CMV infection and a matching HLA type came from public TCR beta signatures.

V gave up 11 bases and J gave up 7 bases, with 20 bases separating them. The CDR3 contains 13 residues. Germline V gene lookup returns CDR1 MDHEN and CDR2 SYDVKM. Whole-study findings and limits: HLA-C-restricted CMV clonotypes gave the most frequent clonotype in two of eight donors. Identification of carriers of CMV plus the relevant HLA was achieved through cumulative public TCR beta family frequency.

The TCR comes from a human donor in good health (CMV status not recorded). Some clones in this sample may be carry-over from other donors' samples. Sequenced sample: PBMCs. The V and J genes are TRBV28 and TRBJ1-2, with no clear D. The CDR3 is CACRRTPMGGYTF. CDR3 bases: TGTGCCTGCCGCCGGACCCCAATGGGTGGCTACACCTTC.